This T cell receptor beta chain stems from a study of vaccination effects on CD4 cells after COVID-19. On the study more broadly: Within the ViraFEST assay, antigen-specific CD4+ T cells underwent expansion with viral peptide pools prior to sequencing.

Sequenced by immunoSEQ multiplex PCR; TCRdb stores in-frame clones only, minus some. The sample lists roughly 30,000 clones, around 70% occurring once. Findings and caveats of the study: There was marked clonal contraction among infection- and vaccine-induced clones late after vaccination.

Concerning this clone itself: Its antigen is still unknown.

At the end of roughly 9 days of culture, CD4+ T cells were isolated. Each participant was given two doses of one vaccine (BNT162b2 or mRNA-1273). People in the vaccine group had not been infected with SARS-CoV-2 before, and their nucleocapsid antibodies were negative. Half the medium was replaced with IL-2 medium on days 3 and 7. V was cut by 6 bases and J by 5 bases, with 13 bases left in between. CDR3 size: 13 residues. In germline, CDR1 is MNHEY, CDR2 SVGAGI. The material sequenced was CD4+ T cells from PBMCs cultured without peptide, taken after COVID-19 vaccination. The chain recombines TRBV6-5 with TRBJ1-1; tentative D call: TRBD1 (6 bases). This receptor was obtained from a human donor who received a COVID-19 vaccine. The CDR3: CASRVQGLTEAFF. CDR3 nucleotides: TGTGCCAGCAGAGTACAGGGATTAACTGAAGCTTTCTTT.